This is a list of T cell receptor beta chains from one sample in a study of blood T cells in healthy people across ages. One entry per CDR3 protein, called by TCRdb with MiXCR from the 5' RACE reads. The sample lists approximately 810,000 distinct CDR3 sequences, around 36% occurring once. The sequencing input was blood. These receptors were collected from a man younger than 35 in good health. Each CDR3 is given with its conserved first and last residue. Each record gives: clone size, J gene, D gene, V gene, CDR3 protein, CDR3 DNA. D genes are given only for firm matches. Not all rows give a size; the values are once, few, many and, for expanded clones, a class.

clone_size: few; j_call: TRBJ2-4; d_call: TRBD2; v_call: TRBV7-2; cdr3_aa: CASSRASGGNIQYF; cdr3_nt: TGTGCCAGCAGCCGAGCTAGCGGGGGCAACATTCAGTACTTC
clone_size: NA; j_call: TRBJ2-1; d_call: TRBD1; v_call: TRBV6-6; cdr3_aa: CASSQHRGKLANEQFF; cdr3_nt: TGTGCCAGCAGTCAACACAGGGGTAAATTGGCCAATGAGCAGTTCTTC
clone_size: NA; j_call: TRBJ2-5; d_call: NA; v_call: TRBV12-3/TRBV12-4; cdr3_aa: CASRRRGMETQYF; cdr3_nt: TGTGCCAGCAGACGCAGGGGAATGGAGACCCAGTACTTC
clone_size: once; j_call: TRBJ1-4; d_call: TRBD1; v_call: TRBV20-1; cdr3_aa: CSAPGGQNEKLFF; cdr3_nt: TGCAGTGCACCAGGGGGTCAAAATGAAAAACTGTTTTTT
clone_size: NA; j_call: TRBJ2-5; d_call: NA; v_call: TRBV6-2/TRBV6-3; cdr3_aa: CASSYSRSGPETQYF; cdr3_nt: TGTGCCAGCAGTTACTCGAGAAGCGGGCCTGAGACCCAGTACTTC
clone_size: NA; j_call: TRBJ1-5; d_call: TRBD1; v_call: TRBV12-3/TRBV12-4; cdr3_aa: CASSSRQGYQPQHF; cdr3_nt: TGTGCCAGCAGTTCGCGACAGGGGTATCAGCCCCAGCATTTT
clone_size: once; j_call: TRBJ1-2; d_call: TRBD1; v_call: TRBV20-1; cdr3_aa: CSAIRGTAGYTF; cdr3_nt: TGCAGTGCTATTCGTGGGACAGCTGGCTACACCTTC
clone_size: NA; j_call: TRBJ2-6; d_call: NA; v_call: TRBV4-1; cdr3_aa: CASSQDRGAGANVLTF; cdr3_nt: TGCGCCAGCAGCCAAGATCGAGGGGCTGGGGCCAACGTCCTGACTTTC
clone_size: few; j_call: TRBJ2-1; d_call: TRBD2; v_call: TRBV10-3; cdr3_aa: CAISDGGAYNEQFF; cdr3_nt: TGTGCCATCAGTGATGGGGGGGCCTACAATGAGCAGTTCTTC
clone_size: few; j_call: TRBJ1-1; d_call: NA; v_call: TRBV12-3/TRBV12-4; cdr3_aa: CASSPGRGEAFF; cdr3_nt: TGTGCCAGCAGCCCGGGACGGGGTGAAGCTTTCTTT
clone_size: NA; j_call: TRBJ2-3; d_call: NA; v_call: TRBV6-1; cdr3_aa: CASWGAGDTQYF; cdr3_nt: TGTGCATCATGGGGGGCCGGAGATACGCAGTATTTT
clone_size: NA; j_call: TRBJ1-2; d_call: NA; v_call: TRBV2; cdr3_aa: CASLKVGYGYTF; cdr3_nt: TGTGCCAGCCTCAAGGTGGGCTATGGCTACACCTTC
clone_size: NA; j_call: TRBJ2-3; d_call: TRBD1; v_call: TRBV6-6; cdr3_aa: CASRTGGGTDTQYF; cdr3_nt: TGTGCCAGCAGAACAGGGGGTGGCACAGATACGCAGTATTTT
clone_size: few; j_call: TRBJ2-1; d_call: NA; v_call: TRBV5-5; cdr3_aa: CASSLERGVDEQFF; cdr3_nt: TGTGCCAGCAGCTTGGAGAGGGGGGTAGATGAGCAGTTCTTC
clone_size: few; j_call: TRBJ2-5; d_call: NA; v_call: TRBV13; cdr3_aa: CASTPIQETQYF; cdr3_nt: TGTGCCAGCACCCCGATCCAAGAGACCCAGTACTTC
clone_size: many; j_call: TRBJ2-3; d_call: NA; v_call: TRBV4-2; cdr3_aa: CASSQGMVGSTDTQYF; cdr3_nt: TGTGCCAGCAGCCAAGGGATGGTGGGTAGCACAGATACGCAGTATTTT
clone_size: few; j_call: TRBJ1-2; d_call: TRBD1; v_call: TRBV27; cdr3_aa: CASRQGAYGYTF; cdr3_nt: TGTGCCAGCAGGCAGGGGGCATATGGCTACACCTTC
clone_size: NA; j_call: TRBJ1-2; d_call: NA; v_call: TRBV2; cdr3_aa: CASRTGSGSYGYTF; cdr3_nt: TGTGCCAGCAGGACGGGTTCCGGATCCTATGGCTACACCTTC
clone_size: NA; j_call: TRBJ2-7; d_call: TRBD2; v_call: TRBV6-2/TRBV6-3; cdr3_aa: CASSYSLLAGAYEQYF; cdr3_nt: TGTGCCAGCAGTTACTCCCTGCTAGCGGGGGCCTACGAGCAGTACTTC
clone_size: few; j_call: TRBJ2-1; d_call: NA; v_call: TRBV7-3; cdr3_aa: CASSPIPSSYNEQFF; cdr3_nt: TGTGCCAGCAGCCCGATCCCGAGCTCCTACAATGAGCAGTTCTTC
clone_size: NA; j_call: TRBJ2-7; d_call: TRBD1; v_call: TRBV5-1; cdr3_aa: CASSYRQGGNEQYF; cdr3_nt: TGCGCCAGCAGCTACCGACAGGGGGGGAACGAGCAGTACTTC
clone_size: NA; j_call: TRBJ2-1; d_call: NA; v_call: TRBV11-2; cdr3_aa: CASRVGSSDEQFF; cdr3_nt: TGTGCCAGCCGGGTTGGGAGTTCGGATGAGCAGTTCTTC
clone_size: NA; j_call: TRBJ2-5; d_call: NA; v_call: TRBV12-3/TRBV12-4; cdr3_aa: CASSLGTQGETQYF; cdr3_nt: TGTGCCAGCAGTTTAGGGACACAGGGAGAGACCCAGTACTTC
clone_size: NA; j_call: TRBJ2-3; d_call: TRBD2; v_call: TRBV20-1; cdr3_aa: CGAGGLAVTDAQYF; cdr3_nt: TGCGGTGCTGGCGGACTAGCGGTCACAGATGCGCAGTATTTT
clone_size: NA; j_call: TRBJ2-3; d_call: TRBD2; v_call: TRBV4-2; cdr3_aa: CVRSQESSGGHSTDTQYF; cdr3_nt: TGTGTCCGCAGCCAAGAGTCTAGCGGGGGCCATAGCACAGATACGCAGTATTTT
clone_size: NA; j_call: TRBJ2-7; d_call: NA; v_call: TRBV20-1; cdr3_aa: CSARGPGEINEQYF; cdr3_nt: TGCAGTGCTAGAGGCCCCGGCGAGATCAATGAGCAGTACTTC
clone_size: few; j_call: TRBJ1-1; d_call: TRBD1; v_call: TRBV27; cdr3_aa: CASRTGVSEAFF; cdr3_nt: TGTGCCAGCAGGACAGGGGTATCTGAAGCTTTCTTT
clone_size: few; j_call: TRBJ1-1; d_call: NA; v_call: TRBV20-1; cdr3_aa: CSARAEGSGMNTEAFF; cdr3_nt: TGCAGTGCTAGAGCCGAGGGGTCGGGGATGAACACTGAAGCTTTCTTT
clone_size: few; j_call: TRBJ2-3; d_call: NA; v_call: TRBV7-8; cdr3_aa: CASSPALDFYTDTQYF; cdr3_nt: TGTGCCAGCAGCCCCGCGCTGGATTTCTACACAGATACGCAGTATTTT
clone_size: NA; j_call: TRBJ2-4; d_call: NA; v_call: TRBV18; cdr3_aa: CASSPVGAFSIAKNIQYF; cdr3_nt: TGTGCCAGCTCACCAGTGGGGGCCTTTTCTATAGCCAAAAACATTCAGTACTTC
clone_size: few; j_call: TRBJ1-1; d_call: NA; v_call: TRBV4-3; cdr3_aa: CASSQEVFGATFTNTEAFF; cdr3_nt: TGCGCCAGCAGCCAAGAAGTTTTCGGAGCCACCTTTACGAACACTGAAGCTTTCTTT
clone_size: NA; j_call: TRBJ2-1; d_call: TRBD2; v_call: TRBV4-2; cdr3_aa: CASSQNRPAGNNEQFF; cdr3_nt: TGTGCCAGCAGCCAGAACAGGCCAGCGGGGAACAATGAGCAGTTCTTC
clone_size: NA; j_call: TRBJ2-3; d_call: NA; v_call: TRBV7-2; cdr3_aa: CASSLAWTLITDTQYF; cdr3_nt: TGTGCCAGCAGCTTAGCGTGGACCCTTATCACAGATACGCAGTATTTT
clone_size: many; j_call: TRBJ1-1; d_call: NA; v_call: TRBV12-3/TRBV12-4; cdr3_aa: CASKGPEAFF; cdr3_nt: TGTGCCAGCAAAGGACCTGAAGCTTTCTTT
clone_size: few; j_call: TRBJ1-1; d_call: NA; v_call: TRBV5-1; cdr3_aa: CASSLGELDANTEAFF; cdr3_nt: TGCGCCAGCAGCTTGGGGGAACTGGACGCGAACACTGAAGCTTTCTTT
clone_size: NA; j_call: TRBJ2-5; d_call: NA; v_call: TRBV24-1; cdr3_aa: CATSPPPRGETQYF; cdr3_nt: TGTGCCACCAGTCCGCCCCCCAGGGGAGAGACCCAGTACTTC
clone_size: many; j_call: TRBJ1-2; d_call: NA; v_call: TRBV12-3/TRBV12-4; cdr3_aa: CASSPLTAYGYTF; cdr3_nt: TGTGCCAGCAGTCCCCTGACAGCCTATGGCTACACCTTC
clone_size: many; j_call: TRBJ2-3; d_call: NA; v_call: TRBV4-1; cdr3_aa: CASSQVATDGADTQYF; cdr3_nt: TGCGCCAGCAGCCAAGTGGCGACTGATGGGGCAGATACGCAGTATTTT
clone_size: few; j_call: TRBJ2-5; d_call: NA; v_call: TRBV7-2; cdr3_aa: CASSPDYRETQYF; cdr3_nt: TGTGCCAGCAGCCCGGACTATCGAGAGACCCAGTACTTC
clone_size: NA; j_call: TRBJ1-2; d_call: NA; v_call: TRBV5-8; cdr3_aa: CASSLDGLNYGYTF; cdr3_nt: TGTGCCAGCAGCTTGGACGGGCTCAACTATGGCTACACCTTC
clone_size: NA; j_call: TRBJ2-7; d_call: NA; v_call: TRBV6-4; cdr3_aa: CASSEGAENNEQYF; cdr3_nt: TGTGCCAGCAGTGAGGGGGCAGAAAACAATGAGCAGTACTTC
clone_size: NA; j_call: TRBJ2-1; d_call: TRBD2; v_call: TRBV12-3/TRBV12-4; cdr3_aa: CASSPRLAGGIIGFF; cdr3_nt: TGTGCCAGCAGTCCCCGACTAGCGGGGGGAATTATTGGGTTCTTC
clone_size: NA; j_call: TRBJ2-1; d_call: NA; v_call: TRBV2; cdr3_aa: CASSATGTSEQFF; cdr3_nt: TGTGCCAGCAGCGCTACAGGGACAAGTGAGCAGTTCTTC
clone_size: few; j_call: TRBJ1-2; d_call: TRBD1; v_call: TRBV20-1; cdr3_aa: CSADRDWGYGYTF; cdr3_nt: TGCAGTGCCGACAGGGACTGGGGCTATGGCTACACCTTC
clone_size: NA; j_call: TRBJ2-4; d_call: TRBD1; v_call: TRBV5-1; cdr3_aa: CASSLEKTGDIQYF; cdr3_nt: TGCGCCAGCAGCTTGGAGAAGACAGGGGACATTCAGTACTTC
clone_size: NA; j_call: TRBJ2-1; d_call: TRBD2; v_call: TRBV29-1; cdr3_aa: CSVVPGASGGRGNEQFF; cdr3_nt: TGCAGCGTCGTTCCGGGTGCTAGCGGGGGCAGGGGGAATGAGCAGTTCTTC
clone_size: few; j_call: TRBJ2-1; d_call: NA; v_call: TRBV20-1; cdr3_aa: CSARDPGRGYNEQFF; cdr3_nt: TGCAGTGCTAGAGATCCCGGTAGAGGGTACAATGAGCAGTTCTTC
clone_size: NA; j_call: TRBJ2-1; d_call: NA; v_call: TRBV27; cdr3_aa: CASSTLPPYEQFF; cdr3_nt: TGTGCCAGCAGTACCCTCCCCCCCTACGAGCAGTTCTTC
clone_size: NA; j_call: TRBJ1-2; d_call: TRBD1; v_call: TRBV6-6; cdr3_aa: CASSSFRGPDRDGYTF; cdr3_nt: TGTGCCAGCAGTTCCTTTCGGGGTCCTGACAGGGATGGCTACACCTTC
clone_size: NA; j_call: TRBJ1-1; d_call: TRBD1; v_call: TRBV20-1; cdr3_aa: CSAREGQGARGEAFF; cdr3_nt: TGCAGTGCTAGAGAGGGACAGGGGGCCAGGGGTGAAGCTTTCTTT
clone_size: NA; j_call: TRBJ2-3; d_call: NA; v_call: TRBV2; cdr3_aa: CATRFPPETDTQYF; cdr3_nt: TGTGCCACACGATTCCCTCCTGAGACAGATACGCAGTATTTT
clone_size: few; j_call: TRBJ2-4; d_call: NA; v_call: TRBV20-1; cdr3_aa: CSGVELNIQYF; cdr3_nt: TGCAGTGGGGTCGAACTAAACATTCAGTACTTC
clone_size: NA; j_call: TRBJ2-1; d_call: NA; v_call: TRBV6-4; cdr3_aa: CASSDSRGAVYNEQFF; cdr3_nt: TGTGCCAGCAGTGACTCGAGGGGGGCGGTCTACAATGAGCAGTTCTTC
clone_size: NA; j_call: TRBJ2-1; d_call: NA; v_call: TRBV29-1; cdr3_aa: CSVKLPRSINEQFF; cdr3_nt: TGCAGCGTGAAACTCCCTAGATCCATCAATGAGCAGTTCTTC
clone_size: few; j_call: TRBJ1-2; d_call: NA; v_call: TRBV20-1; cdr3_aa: CSARDETAETNYGYTF; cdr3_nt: TGCAGTGCTAGAGATGAGACAGCAGAAACTAACTATGGCTACACCTTC
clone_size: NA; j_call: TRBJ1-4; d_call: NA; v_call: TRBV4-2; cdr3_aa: CASSQGRQGGEKLFF; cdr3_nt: TGTGCCAGCAGCCAGGGCCGGCAGGGCGGCGAAAAACTGTTTTTT
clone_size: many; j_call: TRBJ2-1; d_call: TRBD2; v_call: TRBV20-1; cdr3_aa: CSARVLAGGAYNEQFF; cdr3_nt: TGCAGTGCTAGGGTCCTAGCGGGGGGCGCCTACAATGAGCAGTTCTTC